This entry lists 28 T cell receptor beta chains sequenced from one sample in a study of shared clonotypes between healthy human individuals. Using immunoSEQ multiplex PCR, the repertoire was profiled, and TCRdb retains in-frame clones only, with some absent. The sample holds about 1.1 million clones, about 80% seen once. The sequencing sample was made of memory CD4+ T cells from PBMCs. Indicated subset: CD45RA-negative fraction. The receptor set was obtained from a man aged 18-30 years in good health. Some clones in this sample may be carry-over from other donors' samples.

The V call is TRBV30, the J call TRBJ2-5; 10 nucleotides line up with TRBD2. The CDR3 is made up of 14 amino acids. V trimming: 1 base; J trimming: 7 bases; junction bases outside the gene matches: 6. Germline V gives CDR1 GTSNPN, CDR2 SVGIG (reference sequence). The CDR3: CAWSGASGSGTQYF. In DNA, the CDR3 is TGTGCCTGGAGTGGTGCTAGCGGGAGCGGGACCCAGTACTTC.

This chain joins TRBV20-1 and TRBJ1-2; unclear D gene. This CDR3 region has 10 residues. Germline-derived CDR1 and CDR2 are DFQATT and SNEGSKA (reference sequence). V was pared by 4 bases and J by 8 bases, with 8 bases between. CDR3: CSAILNGYTF. The DNA for the CDR3 is TGCAGTGCTATTCTCAACGGCTACACCTTC.

The gene calls are TRBV7-3 and TRBJ1-5; the match to TRBD1 covers 7 bases. Trimming removed 4 bases from V and 5 bases from J; junction bases left unmatched: 5. This CDR3 region has 14 residues. Germline CDR1 and CDR2: SGHTA and FQGTGA. The CDR3 region has the DNA TGTGCCAGCAGCTCATGGGACAGAGATCAGCCCCAGCATTTT. Its translation is CASSSWDRDQPQHF.

This clone was found a few times. The chain employs TRBV27 and TRBJ1-1; no clear D. Trimming removed 2 bases from V and 4 bases from J, with 11 bases in between. The CDR3 loop spans 14 amino acids. CDR1 and CDR2 (germline): MNHEY, SMNVEV (reference sequence). The CDR3 region is CASSLKHLGTEAFF. CDR3 bases: TGTGCCAGCAGTTTAAAGCACCTGGGCACTGAAGCTTTCTTT.

V is TRBV28 and J is TRBJ2-2; TRBD2 matches 10 bases. V lost 4 bases to trimming and J lost 1 base; unmatched junction nucleotides: 3. The V gene's germline CDR1 is MDHEN and CDR2 SYDVKM. The CDR3 is 16 amino acids. The DNA of the CDR3 is TGTGCCAGCAGTTACGGACTAGCGGAGAACACCGGGGAGCTGTTTTTT. It codes for CASSYGLAENTGELFF.

This rearrangement joins TRBV4-3 to TRBJ2-5; TRBD2 matches 11 bases. Germline CDR1 and CDR2: LGHNA and YSLEER. J gave up 1 base and V 3 bases, and 4 bases lay outside the gene matches. The CDR3 consists of 16 residues. CDR3 nucleotides: TGCGCCAGCAGCCAGTCCGGGACTAGCGGCCAAGAGACCCAGTACTTC. Residues: CASSQSGTSGQETQYF.

In its sample, this clone was seen a few times. Distinct nucleotide sequences in the sample also encode this CDR3. The genes are TRBV6-6 and TRBJ2-1; TRBD2 agrees at 11 bases. J was trimmed by 2 bases and V by 6 bases; bases with no gene match: 3. The CDR3 loop spans 15 amino acids. CDR1 is MNHNY, CDR2 SVGAGI, per germline (reference sequence). Written as DNA, the CDR3 is TGTGCCAGCAGGTTAGCGGGAGGGCCCTACAATGAGCAGTTCTTC. It yields the protein CASRLAGGPYNEQFF.

This clone has only one observation. The V call is TRBV21-1, the J call TRBJ1-5; TRBD1, the table's D call, lacks a check against the DNA. TRBV21-1 is noted as a pseudogene. This CDR3 is built from 17 residues. The DNA for the CDR3 is TGTGCCAGCAGCCTCGACCGGGACAGTTATAGCAATCAGCCCCAGCATTTT. The encoded protein is CASSLDRDSYSNQPQHF.

The chain has TRBV19 and TRBJ2-1; 11 bases align to TRBD2. Germline loops: CDR1 LNHDA, CDR2 SQIVND (reference sequence). The CDR3 sequence is 17 residues long. V lost 4 bases to trimming and J lost 3 bases; unmatched junction nucleotides: 8. This chain's CDR3 is CASSTIGTSGDYNEQFF. The CDR3 coding sequence is TGTGCCAGTAGTACTATCGGGACTAGCGGTGACTACAATGAGCAGTTCTTC.

This chain connects TRBV5-4 to TRBJ1-1, with 7 bases that match TRBD1. Trimming at V came to 2 bases and at J to 3 bases, leaving 10 bases not matched to a gene. The CDR3 is made up of 16 amino acids. CDR1 and CDR2 from the germline V gene are SGHNT and YYREEE (reference sequence). In DNA form, the CDR3 reads TGTGCCAGCAGCTTTCTACAGGGGCGGGGGGACACTGAAGCTTTCTTT. It codes for CASSFLQGRGDTEAFF.

The gene calls are TRBV9 and TRBJ1-2, with 9 bases lining up with TRBD1. The CDR3 totals 13 residues. J lost 7 bases, V lost 4 bases, and 5 bases had no gene match. Germline loops: CDR1 SGDLS, CDR2 YYNGEE. For the CDR3, the DNA is TGTGCCAGCAGCATCCGGACAGGGGTTGGCTACACCTTC. Protein: CASSIRTGVGYTF.

CDR3 residues: CASSLIARTNEQFF. The CDR3 DNA follows: TGTGCCAGCAGTTTAATCGCTAGAACCAATGAGCAGTTCTTC. The genes are TRBV28 and TRBJ2-1; no clear D. V lost 2 bases, J lost 6 bases, and 11 bases lay in between. Germline lookup yields CDR1 MDHEN and CDR2 SYDVKM. The length of the CDR3 is 14 residues.

V and J are TRBV7-9 and TRBJ2-7; TRBD1 agrees at 7 bases. V dropped 0 bases and J dropped 7; count of bases not matched to a gene: 3. The germline CDR1 and CDR2 sequences are SEHNR and FQNEAQ (reference sequence). The CDR3 loop spans 13 amino acids. DNA of the CDR3: TGTGCCAGCAGCTTAGCAGGGGGCGCGGAGCAGTACTTC. This gives the protein CASSLAGGAEQYF. Full variable domain (rest looked up from reference TRBV7-9 and TRBJ2-7): DTGVSQNPRHKITKRGQNVTFRCDPISEHNRLYWYRQTLGQGPEFLTYFQNEAQLEKSRLLSDRFSAERPKGSFSTLEIQRTEQGDSAMYLCASSLAGGAEQYFGPGTRLTVT.

This clone has more than one count but fewer than ten. The chain uses TRBV7-6 and TRBJ2-2, with no clear D. Germline CDR1 is SGHVS and CDR2 is FNYEAQ. This CDR3 region has 16 residues. Trimming pared 4 bases from V and 3 bases from J, leaving 15 bases between. CDR3 DNA: TGTGCCAGCAGCTCCCCCTGGGATAAGTACACCGGGGAGCTGTTTTTT. Encoded protein: CASSSPWDKYTGELFF.

This clone came up once. The chain combines TRBV5-1 with TRBJ2-7, with 8 bases matching TRBD2. CDR3 size: 15 residues. Germline V gene data show CDR1 as SGHRS and CDR2 as YFSETQ. The V gene end was trimmed by 4 bases and the J gene end by 5 bases; junction bases not matched to a gene: 11. CDR3 sequence (DNA): TGCGCCAGCAGCCCGCTCCCGGGGGGGTTCAACGAGCAGTACTTC. Its protein product is CASSPLPGGFNEQYF.

Comment on this clone: Other DNA sequences of this sample code for an identical CDR3. The V and J genes are TRBV5-1 and TRBJ1-4, with D tentatively TRBD1 (6 bases). Looked up from germline, CDR1 is SGHRS and CDR2 is YFSETQ. V was cut by 1 base and J by 3 bases, with 7 bases left in between. The CDR3 has 14 residues. The CDR3 is CASSLQGSNEKLFF. CDR3 coding DNA: TGCGCCAGCAGCTTGCAGGGGTCTAATGAAAAACTGTTTTTT.

The gene calls are TRBV19 and TRBJ1-1; weak D call: TRBD1 (5 bases). The ends were cut back, 6 bases at V and 4 bases at J, with 18 bases in the middle. CDR1 is LNHDA, CDR2 SQIVND, per germline (reference sequence). The CDR3 length is 15 residues. The CDR3 nucleotides read TGTGCCAGTAGACCCCCCCAGGGTTTGGGCACTGAAGCTTTCTTT. It translates to CASRPPQGLGTEAFF.

The rearrangement joins TRBV7-2 to TRBJ1-1, with no clear D. V lost 5 bases to trimming and J lost 0 bases, with 13 bases between them. CDR3 length: 15 residues. Looked up from germline, CDR1 is SGHTA and CDR2 is FQGNSA. The DNA of the CDR3 is TGTGCCAGCAGCCTCGCGGCGTACATGAACACTGAAGCTTTCTTT. This encodes CASSLAAYMNTEAFF.

The V and J genes are TRBV6-1 and TRBJ2-6; 9 nucleotides align to TRBD1. J was trimmed by 2 bases and V by 10 bases; bases with no gene match: 6. The CDR3 has 15 amino acids. Germline loops: CDR1 MNHNS, CDR2 SASEGT. CDR3 loop: CATKQGAAGANVLTF. CDR3 bases: TGTGCCACCAAACAGGGGGCGGCTGGGGCCAACGTCCTGACTTTC.

J is TRBJ2-5 and V is TRBV5-1; possibly TRBD1 for D (6 bases). With 4 bases removed from V and 0 bases from J, the gap between germline ends came to 13 bases. Germline V gene data show CDR1 as SGHRS and CDR2 as YFSETQ. The CDR3 extends over 15 amino acids. The CDR3 DNA reads as TGCGCCAGCAGCGCACAGGGATACGACCAAGAGACCCAGTACTTC. This sequence encodes CASSAQGYDQETQYF.

The J gene is TRBJ2-3, the V gene TRBV7-8, with TRBD2 matching over 10 bases. Germline CDR1 SGHVS, CDR2 FQNEAQ. The J segment lost 6 bases and the V segment lost 5 bases, leaving 2 bases of the junction unmatched. The CDR3 sequence is 13 residues long. CDR3 in amino acids: CASSKREGDTQYF. CDR3 in DNA: TGTGCCAGCAGCAAGCGGGAGGGGGATACGCAGTATTTT.

The chain is built from TRBV28 and TRBJ2-7; 7 bases are a match to TRBD1. This CDR3 contains 17 residues. In germline, CDR1 is MDHEN, CDR2 SYDVKM. V shed 5 bases, J shed 3 bases, and the junction held 16 bases outside the gene matches. The CDR3 DNA follows: TGTGCCAGCAGTCCCGGAGCAATGACAGGGTTTGTCTACGAGCAGTACTTC. This gives the protein CASSPGAMTGFVYEQYF.

J is TRBJ1-4 and V is TRBV28; tentatively, D is TRBD1 (5 bases). From germline, CDR1 is MDHEN and CDR2 SYDVKM. This CDR3 spans 14 amino acids. V shed 5 bases and J shed 8 bases, with 15 bases lying between them. CDR3 protein: CASSPSGGDEKLFF. CDR3 sequence (DNA): TGTGCCAGCAGTCCCTCCGGGGGAGACGAAAAACTGTTTTTT. The full variable domain, completed using reference TRBV28 and TRBJ1-4, is DVKVTQSSRYLVKRTGEKVFLECVQDMDHENMFWYRQDPGLGLRLIYFSYDVKMKEKGDIPEGYSVSREKKERFSLILESASTNQTSMYLCASSPSGGDEKLFFGSGTQLSVL.

This clone was seen only once. This chain joins TRBV19 and TRBJ2-7; D remains ambiguous. Trimming removed 7 bases from V and 0 bases from J, with 16 bases in between. Germline V gene sequence: CDR1 LNHDA, CDR2 SQIVND (reference sequence). The CDR3 is 15 amino acids. The CDR3 here is CASTHRNKASYEQYF. The CDR3 DNA sequence: TGTGCCAGTACGCATCGGAATAAGGCCTCCTACGAGCAGTACTTC.

There are a few counts of this clone. The chain links TRBV5-4 to TRBJ2-3, with TRBD2 identical over 7 bases. CDR1 and CDR2 (germline): SGHNT, YYREEE (reference sequence). V lost 0 bases and J lost 3; bases outside the gene matches: 7. There are 16 residues in the CDR3. The CDR3 here is CASSLGSPGGTDTQYF. In DNA form, the CDR3 reads TGTGCCAGCAGCTTGGGTTCGCCGGGAGGTACAGATACGCAGTATTTT.

The chain uses TRBV19 and TRBJ2-7; 9 nucleotides agree with TRBD2. Germline trimming cut 3 bases from V and 6 bases from J; bases unmatched to any gene: 6. The CDR3 totals 14 residues. Germline loops: CDR1 LNHDA, CDR2 SQIVND (reference sequence). CDR3 in amino acids: CASSIGGRAPEQYF. CDR3 in DNA: TGTGCCAGTAGTATCGGCGGGAGGGCCCCCGAGCAGTACTTC.

The rearrangement joins TRBV2 to TRBJ2-3, with unresolved D. V dropped 5 bases and J dropped 0 bases, with 9 bases sitting between them. Germline values: CDR1 SNHLY, CDR2 FYNNEI. The CDR3 runs to 14 residues. CDR3 region: CASSRAVSTDTQYF. In nucleotides, the CDR3 is TGTGCCAGCAGTCGGGCGGTGAGCACAGATACGCAGTATTTT.

Comment on this clone: The sample holds other DNA sequences that translate to the same CDR3. This rearrangement joins TRBV5-1 to TRBJ2-1, with 10 bases identical to TRBD2. The CDR3 has 15 amino acids. Germline lookup yields CDR1 SGHRS and CDR2 YFSETQ. Trimming at V came to 3 bases and at J to 3 bases, leaving 3 bases not matched to a gene. The CDR3 reads CASSSTSGVYNEQFF. The CDR3 coding sequence is TGCGCCAGCAGCTCTACTAGCGGGGTCTACAATGAGCAGTTCTTC.